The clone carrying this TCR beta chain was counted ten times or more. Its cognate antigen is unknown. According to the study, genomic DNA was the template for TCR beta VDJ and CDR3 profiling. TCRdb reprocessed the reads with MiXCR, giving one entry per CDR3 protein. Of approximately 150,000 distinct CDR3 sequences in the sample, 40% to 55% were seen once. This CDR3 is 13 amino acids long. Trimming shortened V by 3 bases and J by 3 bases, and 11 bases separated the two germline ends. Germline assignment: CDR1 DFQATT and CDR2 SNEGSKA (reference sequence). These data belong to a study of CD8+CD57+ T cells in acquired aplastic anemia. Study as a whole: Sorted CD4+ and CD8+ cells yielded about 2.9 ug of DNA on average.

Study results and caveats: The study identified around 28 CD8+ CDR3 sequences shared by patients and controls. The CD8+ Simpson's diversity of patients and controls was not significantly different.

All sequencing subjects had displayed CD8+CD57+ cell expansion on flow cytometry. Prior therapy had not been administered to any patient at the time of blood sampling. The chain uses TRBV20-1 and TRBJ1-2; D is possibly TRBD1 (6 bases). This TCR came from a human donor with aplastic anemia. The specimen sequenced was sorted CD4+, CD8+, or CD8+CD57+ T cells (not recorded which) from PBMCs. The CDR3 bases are TGCAGTGCTAGTGCCGGGGGCGACTATGGCTACACCTTC. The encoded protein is CSASAGGDYGYTF.